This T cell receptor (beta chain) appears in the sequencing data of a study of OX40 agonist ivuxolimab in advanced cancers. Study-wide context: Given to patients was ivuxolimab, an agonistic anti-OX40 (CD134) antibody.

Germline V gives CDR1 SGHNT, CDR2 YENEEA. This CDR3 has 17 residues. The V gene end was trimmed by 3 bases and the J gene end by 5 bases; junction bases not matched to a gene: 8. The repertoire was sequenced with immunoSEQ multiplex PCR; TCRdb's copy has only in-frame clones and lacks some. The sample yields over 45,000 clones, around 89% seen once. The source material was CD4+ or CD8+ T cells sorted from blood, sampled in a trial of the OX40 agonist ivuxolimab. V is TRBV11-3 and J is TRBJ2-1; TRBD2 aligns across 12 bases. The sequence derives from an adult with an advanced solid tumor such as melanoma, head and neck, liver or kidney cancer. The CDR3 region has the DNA TGTGCCAGCAGCTTGGGCTTACTAGCGGGGGGCCACAATGAGCAGTTCTTC. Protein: CASSLGLLAGGHNEQFF.